This T cell receptor beta chain was found in a study of T-cell memory formation after mild COVID-19. From the 5' RACE reads, TCRdb called clonotypes with MiXCR, one entry per CDR3 protein. This table has approximately 400,000 distinct CDR3 sequences, roughly a quarter appearing once. This clonotype turned up a few times. Germline is not matched at one junction end, which may reflect a read error. Sequencing input: PBMCs or a T cell subset sorted from them (not recorded which). This TCR came from an adult woman who had mild COVID-19 (a few samples of this study predate the infection). Cell type and time point are not known.

The CDR3, as DNA: TGTGCCAGCAGTTCAGGGAAACCCTCCTCTTCGTCCTTC. As protein: CASSSGKPSSSSF. The chain employs TRBV5-5 and TRBJ1-2, with D perhaps TRBD1 (5 bases). CDR3 length: 13 amino acids. Germline V gene lookup returns CDR1 SGHKS and CDR2 YYEKEE (reference sequence). The whole variable domain, remainder taken from reference TRBV5-5 and TRBJ1-2, is DAGVTQSPTHLIKTRGQQVTLRCSPISGHKSVSWYQQVLGQGPQFIFQYYEKEERGRGNFPDRFSARQFPNYSSELNVNALLLGDSALYLCASSSGKPSSSSFGSGTRLTVV.